In this sample, the clone carrying this T cell receptor beta chain turned up a few times. What it binds is not known. Both 60 Vbeta primers and 13 Jbeta primers went into the PCR. The table came from immunoSEQ multiplex PCR; TCRdb's copy has only in-frame clones and leaves some out. This table holds around 140,000 clones, roughly 9% found once. The source of the sample is a study of cytomegalovirus exposure and HLA in healthy donors. V lost 4 bases and J 0 bases, leaving 19 bases between the germline ends. This CDR3 is built from 18 residues. Germline assignment: CDR1 SNHLY and CDR2 FYNNEI. Findings of the study overall: The listing of approximately 160 TCR beta chains classed them as cytomegalovirus-associated.

V usage is TRBV2 and J usage is TRBJ1-3; D perhaps matches TRBD1 (6 bases). The sequence derives from a woman aged 40 to 55 in good health and CMV-seropositive. The sample comprised PBMCs. The CDR3 DNA is TGTGCCAGCAGTGTAGCTGGGGGCGAACCATACTCTGGAAACACCATATATTTT. Translating gives CASSVAGGEPYSGNTIYF.